This T cell receptor (beta chain) was sequenced for a study of blood T cell repertoires in COVID-19. The wider study: Sample material is recorded as cDNA or gDNA derived from T cells, B-cell-depleted T cells, or PBMCs.

The CDR3 spans 14 residues. CDR1 and CDR2 (germline): SNHLY, FYNNEI. V was clipped by 8 bases and J by 10 bases; unmatched bases: 6. This clone is a singleton in its sample. Participant age was roughly 18 to 95 years, and participants resided in fewer than 25 US areas. Participants' reported clinical history set cohort assignment. Repertoires were generated with immunoSEQ multiplex PCR, while TCRdb's copy carries only in-frame clones and drops some. This table holds 200,000 or so clones, over 75% found once. The sample taken for sequencing was PBMCs or T cells enriched from blood (not recorded which). This TCR was sampled from a woman between 25 and 40 years old who had been exposed to COVID-19. This chain uses TRBV2 with TRBJ2-4; 15 bases align to TRBD2. DNA for the CDR3: TGTGCCAGCTTAACGGGACTAGCGGGGGGTATTCAGTACTTC. Amino acid sequence: CASLTGLAGGIQYF. The whole variable domain, remainder taken from reference TRBV2 and TRBJ2-4, is EPEVTQTPSHQVTQMGQEVILRCVPISNHLYFYWYRQILGQKVEFLVSFYNNEISEKSEIFDDQFSVERPDGSNFTLKIRSTKLEDSAMYFCASLTGLAGGIQYFGAGTRLSVL.